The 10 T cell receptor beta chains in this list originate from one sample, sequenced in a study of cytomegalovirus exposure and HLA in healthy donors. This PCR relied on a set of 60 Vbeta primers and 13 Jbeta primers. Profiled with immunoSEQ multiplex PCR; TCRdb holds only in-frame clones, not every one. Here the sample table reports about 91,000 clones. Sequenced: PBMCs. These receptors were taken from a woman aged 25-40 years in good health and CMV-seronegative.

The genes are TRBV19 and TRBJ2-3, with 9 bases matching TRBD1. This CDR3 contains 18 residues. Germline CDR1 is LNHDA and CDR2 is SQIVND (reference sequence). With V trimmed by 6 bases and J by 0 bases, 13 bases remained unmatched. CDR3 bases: TGTGCCAGTAGGGGGACAGGGTACGCTCGAAGCAGCACAGATACGCAGTATTTT. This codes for CASRGTGYARSSTDTQYF.

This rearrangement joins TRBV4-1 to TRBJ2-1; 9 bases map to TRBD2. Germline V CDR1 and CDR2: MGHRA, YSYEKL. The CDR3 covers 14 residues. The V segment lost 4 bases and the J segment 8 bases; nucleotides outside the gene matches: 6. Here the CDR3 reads CASSLAGVIDEQFF. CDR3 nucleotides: TGCGCCAGCAGCCTAGCGGGGGTGATCGATGAGCAGTTCTTC.

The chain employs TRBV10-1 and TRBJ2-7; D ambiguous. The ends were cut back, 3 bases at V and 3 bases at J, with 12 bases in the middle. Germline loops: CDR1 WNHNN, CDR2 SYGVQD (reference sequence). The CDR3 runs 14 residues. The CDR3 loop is CASSETETFYEQYF. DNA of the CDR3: TGCGCCAGCAGTGAAACGGAGACCTTCTACGAGCAGTACTTC.

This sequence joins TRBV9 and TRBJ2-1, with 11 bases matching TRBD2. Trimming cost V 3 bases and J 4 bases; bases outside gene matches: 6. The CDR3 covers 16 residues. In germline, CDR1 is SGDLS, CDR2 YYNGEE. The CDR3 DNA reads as TGTGCCAGCAGCGCCTTCACTAGCGGGGGATACAATGAGCAGTTCTTC. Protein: CASSAFTSGGYNEQFF.

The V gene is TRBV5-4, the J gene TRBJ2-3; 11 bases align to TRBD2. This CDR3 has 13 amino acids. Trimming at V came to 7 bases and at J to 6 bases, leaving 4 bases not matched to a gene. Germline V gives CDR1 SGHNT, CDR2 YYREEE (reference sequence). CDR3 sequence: CASGLAGADTQYF. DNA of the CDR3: TGTGCCAGCGGACTAGCGGGTGCGGATACGCAGTATTTT.

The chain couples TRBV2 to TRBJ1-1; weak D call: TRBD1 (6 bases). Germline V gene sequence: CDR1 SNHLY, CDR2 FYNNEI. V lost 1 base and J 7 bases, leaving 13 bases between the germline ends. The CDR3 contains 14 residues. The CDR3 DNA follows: TGTGCCAGCAGTGAAGGGAACCAGGGGTATGAAGCTTTCTTT. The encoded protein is CASSEGNQGYEAFF.

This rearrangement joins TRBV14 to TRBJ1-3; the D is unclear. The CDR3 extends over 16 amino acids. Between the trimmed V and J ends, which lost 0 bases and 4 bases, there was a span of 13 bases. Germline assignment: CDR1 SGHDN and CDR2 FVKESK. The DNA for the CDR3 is TGTGCCAGCAGCCAAGATAGGCGGTCTCGAGGAAACACCATATATTTT. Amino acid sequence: CASSQDRRSRGNTIYF.

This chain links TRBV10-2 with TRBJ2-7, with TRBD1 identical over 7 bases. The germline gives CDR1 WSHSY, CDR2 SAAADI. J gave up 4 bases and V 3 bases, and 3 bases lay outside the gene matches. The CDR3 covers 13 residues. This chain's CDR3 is CASSDHRGYEQYF. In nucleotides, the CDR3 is TGCGCCAGCAGTGATCACAGGGGTTACGAGCAGTACTTC.

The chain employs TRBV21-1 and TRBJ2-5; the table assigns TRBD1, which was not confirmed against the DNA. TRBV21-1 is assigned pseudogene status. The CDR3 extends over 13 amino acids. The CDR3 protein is CASSLGQGKTQYF. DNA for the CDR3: TGTGCCAGCAGCCTCGGACAGGGGAAGACCCAGTACTTC.

As DNA, the CDR3 is TGTGCCAGTAGTGCCCGGACAGGCAATCAGCCCCAGCATTTT. It specifies CASSARTGNQPQHF. The V and J genes are TRBV19 and TRBJ1-5; perhaps TRBD1 as D (6 bases). Germline V gene data show CDR1 as LNHDA and CDR2 as SQIVND (reference sequence). The V end lost 5 bases, the J end lost 2 bases, and 10 bases lay between the germline ends. This CDR3 contains 14 residues.